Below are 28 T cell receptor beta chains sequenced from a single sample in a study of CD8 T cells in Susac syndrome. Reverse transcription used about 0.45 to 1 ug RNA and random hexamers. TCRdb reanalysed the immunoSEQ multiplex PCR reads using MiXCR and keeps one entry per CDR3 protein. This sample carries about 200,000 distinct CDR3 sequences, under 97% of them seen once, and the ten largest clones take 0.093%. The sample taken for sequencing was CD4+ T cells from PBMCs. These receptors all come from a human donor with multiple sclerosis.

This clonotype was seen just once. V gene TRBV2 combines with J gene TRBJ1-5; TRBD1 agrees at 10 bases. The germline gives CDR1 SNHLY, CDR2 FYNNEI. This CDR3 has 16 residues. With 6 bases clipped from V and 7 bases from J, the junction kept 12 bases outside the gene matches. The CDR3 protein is CASSPGTGVSEQPQHF. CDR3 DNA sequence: TGTGCCAGCAGCCCCGGGACAGGGGTCAGCGAACAGCCCCAGCATTTT.

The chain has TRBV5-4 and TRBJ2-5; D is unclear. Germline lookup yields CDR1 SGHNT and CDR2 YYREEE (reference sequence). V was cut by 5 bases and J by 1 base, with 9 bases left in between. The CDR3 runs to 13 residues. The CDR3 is CASREWGQETQYF. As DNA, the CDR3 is TGTGCCAGCAGAGAGTGGGGCCAAGAGACCCAGTACTTC.

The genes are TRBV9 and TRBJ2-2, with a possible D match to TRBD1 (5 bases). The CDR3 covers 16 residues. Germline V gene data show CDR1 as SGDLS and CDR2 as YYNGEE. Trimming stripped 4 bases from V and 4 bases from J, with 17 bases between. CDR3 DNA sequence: TGTGCCAGCAGCCTACAGGTTACCCGTTCCACCGGGGAGCTGTTTTTT. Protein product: CASSLQVTRSTGELFF.

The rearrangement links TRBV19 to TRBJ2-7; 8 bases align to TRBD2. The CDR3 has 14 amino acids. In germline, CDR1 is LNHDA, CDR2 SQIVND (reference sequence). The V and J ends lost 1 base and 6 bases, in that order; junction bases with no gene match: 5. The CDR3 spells CASSIARLASEQYF. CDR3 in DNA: TGTGCCAGTAGTATAGCACGACTAGCGAGCGAGCAGTACTTC.

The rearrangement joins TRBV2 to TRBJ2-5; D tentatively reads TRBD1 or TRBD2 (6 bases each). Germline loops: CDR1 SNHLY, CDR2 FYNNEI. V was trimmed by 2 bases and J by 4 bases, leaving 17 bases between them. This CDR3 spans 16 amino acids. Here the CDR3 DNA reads TGTGCCAGCAGTGAATCCGGGGGCTTACGGGGAGAGACCCAGTACTTC. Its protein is CASSESGGLRGETQYF. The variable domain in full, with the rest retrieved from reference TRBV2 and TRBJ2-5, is EPEVTQTPSHQVTQMGQEVILRCVPISNHLYFYWYRQILGQKVEFLVSFYNNEISEKSEIFDDQFSVERPDGSNFTLKIRSTKLEDSAMYFCASSESGGLRGETQYFGPGTRLLVL.

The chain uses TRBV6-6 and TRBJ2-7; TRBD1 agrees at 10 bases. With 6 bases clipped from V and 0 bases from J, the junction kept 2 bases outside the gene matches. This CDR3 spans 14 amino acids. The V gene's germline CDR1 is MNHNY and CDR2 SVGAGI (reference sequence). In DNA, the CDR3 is TGTGCCAGCAGCGGGACAGGGGACTCCTACGAGCAGTACTTC. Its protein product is CASSGTGDSYEQYF.

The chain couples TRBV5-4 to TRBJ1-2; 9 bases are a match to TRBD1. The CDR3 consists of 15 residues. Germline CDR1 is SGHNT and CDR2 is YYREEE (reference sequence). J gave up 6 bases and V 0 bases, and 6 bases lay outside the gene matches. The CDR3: CASSLDNGQGHGYTF. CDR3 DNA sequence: TGTGCCAGCAGCTTGGATAACGGACAGGGGCATGGCTACACCTTC.

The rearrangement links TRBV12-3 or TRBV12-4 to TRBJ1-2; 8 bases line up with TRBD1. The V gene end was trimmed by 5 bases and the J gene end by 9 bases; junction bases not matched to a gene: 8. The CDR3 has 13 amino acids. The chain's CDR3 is CASSRTGLGSYTF. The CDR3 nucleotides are TGTGCCAGCAGTAGGACAGGGTTGGGGAGCTACACCTTC.

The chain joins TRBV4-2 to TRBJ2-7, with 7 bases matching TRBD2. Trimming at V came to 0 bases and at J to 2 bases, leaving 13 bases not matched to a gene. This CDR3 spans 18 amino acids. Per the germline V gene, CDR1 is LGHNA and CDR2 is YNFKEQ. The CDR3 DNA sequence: TGTGCCAGCAGCCAAGATTTGGGGCCGGGGGGAGGCCCCTACGAGCAGTACTTC. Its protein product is CASSQDLGPGGGPYEQYF.

The CDR3 loop reads CSAPGQGGGTQYF. The CDR3 bases are TGCAGCGCACCGGGACAGGGAGGAGGTACGCAGTATTTT. The chain links TRBV29-1 to TRBJ2-3, with TRBD1 matching over 9 bases. Germline CDR1 is SQVTM and CDR2 is ANQGSEA. Trimming at V came to 7 bases and at J to 8 bases, leaving 10 bases not matched to a gene. The CDR3 is made up of 13 amino acids.

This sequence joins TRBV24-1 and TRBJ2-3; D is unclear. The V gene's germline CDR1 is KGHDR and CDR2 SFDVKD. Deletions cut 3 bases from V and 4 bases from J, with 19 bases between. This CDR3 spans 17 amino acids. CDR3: CATSDRHGPRGADTQYF. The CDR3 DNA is TGTGCCACCAGTGATCGGCACGGCCCCCGAGGCGCAGATACGCAGTATTTT.

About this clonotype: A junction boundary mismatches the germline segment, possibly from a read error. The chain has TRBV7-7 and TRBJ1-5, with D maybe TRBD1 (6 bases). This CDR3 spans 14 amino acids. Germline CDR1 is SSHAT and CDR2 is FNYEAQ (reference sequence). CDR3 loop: CASSKQGIGQPQHF. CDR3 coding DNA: TGTGCTAGCAGCAAACAGGGAATCGGTCAGCCCCAGCATTTT. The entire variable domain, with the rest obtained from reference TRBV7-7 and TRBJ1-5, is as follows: GAGVSQSPRYKVTKRGQDVTLRCDPISSHATLYWYQQALGQGPEFLTYFNYEAQPDKSGLPSDRFSAERPEGSISTLTIQRTEQRDSAMYRCASSKQGIGQPQHFGDGTRLSIL.

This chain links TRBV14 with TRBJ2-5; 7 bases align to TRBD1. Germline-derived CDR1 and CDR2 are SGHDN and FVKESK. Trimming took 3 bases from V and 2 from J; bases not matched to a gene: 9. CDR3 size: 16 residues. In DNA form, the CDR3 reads TGTGCCAGCAGCCAGGGCCCAGGGGGATCACAAGAGACCCAGTACTTC. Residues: CASSQGPGGSQETQYF. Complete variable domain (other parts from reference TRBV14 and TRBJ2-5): EAGVTQFPSHSVIEKGQTVTLRCDPISGHDNLYWYRRVMGKEIKFLLHFVKESKQDESGMPNNRFLAERTGGTYSTLKVQPAELEDSGVYFCASSQGPGGSQETQYFGPGTRLLVL.

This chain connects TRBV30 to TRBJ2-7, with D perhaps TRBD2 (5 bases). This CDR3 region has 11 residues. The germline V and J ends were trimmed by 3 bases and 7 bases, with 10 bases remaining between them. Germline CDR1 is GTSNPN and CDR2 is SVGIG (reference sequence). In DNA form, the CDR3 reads TGTGCCTGGAGCGCCTTAGCGGAGCAGTACTTC. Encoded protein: CAWSALAEQYF.

CDR3 DNA sequence: TGTGCCAGCAGAGCCGGACAGGGGAAAACCTACGAGCAGTACTTC. Residues: CASRAGQGKTYEQYF. The chain employs TRBV5-4 and TRBJ2-7; 9 bases are shared with TRBD1. The CDR3 consists of 15 residues. V was clipped by 5 bases and J by 2 bases; unmatched bases: 8. Germline V gene data show CDR1 as SGHNT and CDR2 as YYREEE (reference sequence).

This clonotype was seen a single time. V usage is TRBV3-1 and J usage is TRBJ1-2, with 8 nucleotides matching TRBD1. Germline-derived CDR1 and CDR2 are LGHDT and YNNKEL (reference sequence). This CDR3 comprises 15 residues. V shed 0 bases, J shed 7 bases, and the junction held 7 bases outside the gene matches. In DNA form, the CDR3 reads TGTGCCAGCAGCCAAGATACCAGGGGGCAGGTTGGCTACACCTTC. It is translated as CASSQDTRGQVGYTF.

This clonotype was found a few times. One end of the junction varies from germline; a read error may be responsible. The CDR3 region is CASSLGGGTDTQYF. In DNA form, the CDR3 reads TGTGCCAGCAGCTTAGGGGGGGGCACAGATACGCAGTATTTT. The rearrangement links TRBV5-1 to TRBJ2-3; D might be TRBD2 (7 bases). This CDR3 is built from 14 residues. Germline CDR1 reads SGHRS; CDR2 reads YFSETQ.

CDR3 region: CASSQDRETEAFF. CDR3 bases: TGCGCCAGCAGCCAAGATAGGGAGACTGAAGCTTTCTTT. The rearrangement links TRBV4-3 to TRBJ1-1; no clear D. Germline CDR1 reads LGHNA; CDR2 reads YSLEER. V lost 0 bases to trimming and J lost 5 bases, with 7 bases between them. The CDR3 loop spans 13 amino acids.

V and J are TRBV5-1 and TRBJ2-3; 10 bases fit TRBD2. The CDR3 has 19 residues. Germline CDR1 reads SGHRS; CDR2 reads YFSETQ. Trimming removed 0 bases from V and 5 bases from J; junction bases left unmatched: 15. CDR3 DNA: TGCGCCAGCAGCTTGGTGGTAGCGGGGGGCCCAGGCAGGGGAGATACGCAGTATTTT. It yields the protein CASSLVVAGGPGRGDTQYF.

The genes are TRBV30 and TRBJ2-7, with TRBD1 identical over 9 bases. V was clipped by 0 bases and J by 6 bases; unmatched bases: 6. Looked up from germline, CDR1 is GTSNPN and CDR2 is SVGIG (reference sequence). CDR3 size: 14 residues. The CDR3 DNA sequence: TGTGCCTGGAGTGTACGGGACAGGGACTCCGAGCAGTACTTC. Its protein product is CAWSVRDRDSEQYF.

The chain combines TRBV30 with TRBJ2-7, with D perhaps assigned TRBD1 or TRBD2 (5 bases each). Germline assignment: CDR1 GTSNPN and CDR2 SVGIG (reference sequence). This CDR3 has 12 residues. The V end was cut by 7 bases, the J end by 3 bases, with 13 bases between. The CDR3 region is CASHPGGYEQYF. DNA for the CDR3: TGTGCCTCACACCCTGGGGGCTACGAGCAGTACTTC.

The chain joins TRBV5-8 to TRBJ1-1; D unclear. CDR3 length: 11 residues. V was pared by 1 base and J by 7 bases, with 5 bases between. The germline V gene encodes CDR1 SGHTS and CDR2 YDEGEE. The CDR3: CASSLRSEAFF. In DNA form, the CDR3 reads TGTGCCAGCAGCTTGAGGAGTGAAGCTTTCTTT.

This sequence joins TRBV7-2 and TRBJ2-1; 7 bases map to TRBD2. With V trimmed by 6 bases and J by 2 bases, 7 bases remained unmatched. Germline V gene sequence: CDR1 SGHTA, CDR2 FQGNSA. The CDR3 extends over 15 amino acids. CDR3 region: CASRSAGFPYNEQFF. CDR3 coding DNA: TGTGCCAGCAGATCAGCGGGGTTCCCCTACAATGAGCAGTTCTTC.

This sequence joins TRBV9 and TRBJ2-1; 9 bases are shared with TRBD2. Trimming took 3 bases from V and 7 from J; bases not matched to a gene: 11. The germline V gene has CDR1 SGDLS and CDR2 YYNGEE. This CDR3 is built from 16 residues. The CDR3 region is CASSARGGALGNEQFF. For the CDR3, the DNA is TGTGCCAGCAGCGCCCGCGGGGGGGCCTTGGGGAATGAGCAGTTCTTC.

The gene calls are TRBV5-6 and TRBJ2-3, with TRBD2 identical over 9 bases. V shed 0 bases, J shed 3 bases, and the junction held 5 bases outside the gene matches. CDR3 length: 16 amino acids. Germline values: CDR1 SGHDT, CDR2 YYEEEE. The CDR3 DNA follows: TGTGCCAGCAGCTTGGCGCGGGGGGGATCAACAGATACGCAGTATTTT. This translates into CASSLARGGSTDTQYF. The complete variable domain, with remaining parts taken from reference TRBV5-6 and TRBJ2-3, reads DAGVTQSPTHLIKTRGQQVTLRCSPKSGHDTVSWYQQALGQGPQFIFQYYEEEERQRGNFPDRFSGHQFPNYSSELNVNALLLGDSALYLCASSLARGGSTDTQYFGPGTRLTVL.

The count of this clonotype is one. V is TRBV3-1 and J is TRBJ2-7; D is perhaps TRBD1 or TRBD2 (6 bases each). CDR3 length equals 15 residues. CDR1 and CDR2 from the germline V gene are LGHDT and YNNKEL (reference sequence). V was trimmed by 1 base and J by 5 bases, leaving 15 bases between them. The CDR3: CASSQGGTRRDEQYF. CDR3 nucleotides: TGTGCCAGCAGCCAAGGTGGGACACGGAGGGACGAGCAGTACTTC.

The CDR3 spells CAISRTGIVSYEQYF. CDR3 DNA sequence: TGTGCCATCAGTAGGACAGGGATCGTCTCCTACGAGCAGTACTTC. The V call is TRBV10-3, the J call TRBJ2-7, with TRBD1 identical over 8 bases. Germline V gene lookup returns CDR1 ENHRY and CDR2 SYGVKD. Trimming at V came to 5 bases and at J to 0 bases, leaving 6 bases not matched to a gene. The CDR3 has 15 amino acids.

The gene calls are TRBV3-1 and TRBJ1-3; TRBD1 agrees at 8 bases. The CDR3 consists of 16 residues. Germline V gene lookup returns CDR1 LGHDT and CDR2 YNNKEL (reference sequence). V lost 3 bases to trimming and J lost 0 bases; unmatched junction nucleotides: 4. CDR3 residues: CASSQRQGTSGNTIYF. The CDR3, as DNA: TGTGCCAGCAGCCAGCGACAGGGGACCTCTGGAAACACCATATATTTT.